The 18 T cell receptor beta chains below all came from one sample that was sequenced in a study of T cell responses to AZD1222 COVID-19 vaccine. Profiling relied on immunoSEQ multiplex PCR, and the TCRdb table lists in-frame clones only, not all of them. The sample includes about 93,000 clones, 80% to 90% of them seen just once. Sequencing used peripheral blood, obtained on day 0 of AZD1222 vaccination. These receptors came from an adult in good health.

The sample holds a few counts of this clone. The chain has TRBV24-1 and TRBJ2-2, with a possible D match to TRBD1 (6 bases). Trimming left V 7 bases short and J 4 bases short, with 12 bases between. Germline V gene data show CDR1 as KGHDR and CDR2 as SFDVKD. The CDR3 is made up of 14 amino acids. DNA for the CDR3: TGTGCCACCAGCGAGGACAGTTCCACCGGGGAGCTGTTTTTT. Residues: CATSEDSSTGELFF.

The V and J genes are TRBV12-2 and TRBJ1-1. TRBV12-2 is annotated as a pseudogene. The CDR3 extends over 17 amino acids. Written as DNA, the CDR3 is TGTGCAAGTCGCTTAGAGTCACCGATTAAGAGGAACACTGAAGCTTTCTTT. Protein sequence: CASRLESPIKRNTEAFF.

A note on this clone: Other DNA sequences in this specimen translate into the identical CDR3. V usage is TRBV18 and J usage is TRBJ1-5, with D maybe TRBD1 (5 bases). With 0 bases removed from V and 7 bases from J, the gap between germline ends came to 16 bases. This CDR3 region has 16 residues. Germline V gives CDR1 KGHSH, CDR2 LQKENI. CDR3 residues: CASSPPTGERGQPQHF. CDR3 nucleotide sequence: TGTGCCAGCTCACCACCAACGGGGGAAAGGGGACAGCCCCAGCATTTT.

The CDR3 loop is CASSLRGGSGYTF. CDR3 DNA: TGTGCCAGCAGCTTAAGGGGGGGCAGCGGCTACACCTTC. The chain combines TRBV7-3 with TRBJ1-2, with D maybe TRBD1 (6 bases). CDR1 and CDR2 (germline): SGHTA, FQGTGA. The CDR3 is made up of 13 amino acids. The ends were cut back, 1 base at V and 8 bases at J, with 11 bases in the middle.

Written as DNA, the CDR3 is TGCGCCAGCAGGGCACGAGGCAATTCACCCCTCCACTTT. It codes for CASRARGNSPLHF. This chain connects TRBV10-2 to TRBJ1-6; D remains unclear. The V and J ends lost 6 bases and 7 bases respectively, with 10 bases between them. This CDR3 is built from 13 residues. Germline CDR1 WSHSY, CDR2 SAAADI.

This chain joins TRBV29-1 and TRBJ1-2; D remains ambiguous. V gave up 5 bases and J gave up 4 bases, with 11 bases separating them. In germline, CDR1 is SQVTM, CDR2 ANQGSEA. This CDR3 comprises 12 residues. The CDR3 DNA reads TGCAGCGTTACTACAGACTTCTATGGCTACACCTTC. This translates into CSVTTDFYGYTF.

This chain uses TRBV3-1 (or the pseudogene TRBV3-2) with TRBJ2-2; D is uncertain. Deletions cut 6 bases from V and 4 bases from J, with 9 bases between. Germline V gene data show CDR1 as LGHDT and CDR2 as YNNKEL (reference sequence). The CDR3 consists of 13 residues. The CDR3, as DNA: TGTGCCAGCAGTCAGATCAGCACCGGGGAGCTGTTTTTT. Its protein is CASSQISTGELFF.

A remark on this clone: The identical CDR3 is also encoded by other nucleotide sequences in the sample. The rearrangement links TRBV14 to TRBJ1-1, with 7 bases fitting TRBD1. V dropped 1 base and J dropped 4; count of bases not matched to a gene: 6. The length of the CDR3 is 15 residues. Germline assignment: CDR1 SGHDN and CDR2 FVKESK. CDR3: CASSQAGGRGTEAFF. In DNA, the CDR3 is TGTGCCAGCAGCCAAGCAGGGGGACGGGGCACTGAAGCTTTCTTT.

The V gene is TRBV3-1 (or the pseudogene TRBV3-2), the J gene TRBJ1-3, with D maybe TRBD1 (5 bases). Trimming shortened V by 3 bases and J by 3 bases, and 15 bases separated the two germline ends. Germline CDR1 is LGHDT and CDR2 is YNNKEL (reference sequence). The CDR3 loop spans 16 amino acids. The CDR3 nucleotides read TGTGCCAGCAGCCAGGGTGGACACTTTCTTGGAAACACCATATATTTT. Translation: CASSQGGHFLGNTIYF.

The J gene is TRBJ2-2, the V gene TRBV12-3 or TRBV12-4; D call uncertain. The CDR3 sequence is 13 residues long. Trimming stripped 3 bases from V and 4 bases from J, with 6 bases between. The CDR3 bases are TGTGCCAGCAGTTTCGTCACCACCGGGGAGCTGTTTTTT. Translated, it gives CASSFVTTGELFF.

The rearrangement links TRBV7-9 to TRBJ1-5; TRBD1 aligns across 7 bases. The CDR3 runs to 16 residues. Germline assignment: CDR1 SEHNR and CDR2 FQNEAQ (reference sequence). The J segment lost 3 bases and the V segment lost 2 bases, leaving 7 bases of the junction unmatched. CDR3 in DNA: TGTGCCAGCAGCTTATCCCCAGGGGGAAACAATCAGCCCCAGCATTTT. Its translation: CASSLSPGGNNQPQHF.

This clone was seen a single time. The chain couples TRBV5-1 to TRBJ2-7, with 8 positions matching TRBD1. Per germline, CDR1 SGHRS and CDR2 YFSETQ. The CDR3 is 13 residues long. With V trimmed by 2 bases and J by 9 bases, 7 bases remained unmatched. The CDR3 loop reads CASSFTDRDWQYF. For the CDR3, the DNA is TGCGCCAGCAGCTTCACGGACAGGGACTGGCAGTACTTC.

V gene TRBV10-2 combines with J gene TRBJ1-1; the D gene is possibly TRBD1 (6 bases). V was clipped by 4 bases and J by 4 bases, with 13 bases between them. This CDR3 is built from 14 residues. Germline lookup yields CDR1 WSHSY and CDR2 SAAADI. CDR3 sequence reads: CASSAKQGSTEAFF. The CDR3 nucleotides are TGCGCCAGCAGTGCTAAACAGGGATCCACTGAAGCTTTCTTT.

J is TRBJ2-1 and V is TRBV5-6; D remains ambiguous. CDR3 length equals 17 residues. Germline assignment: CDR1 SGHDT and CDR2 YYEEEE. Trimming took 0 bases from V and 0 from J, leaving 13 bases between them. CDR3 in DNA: TGTGCCAGCAGCTTGGACGCGAGGTACAACTCCTACAATGAGCAGTTCTTC. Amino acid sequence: CASSLDARYNSYNEQFF.

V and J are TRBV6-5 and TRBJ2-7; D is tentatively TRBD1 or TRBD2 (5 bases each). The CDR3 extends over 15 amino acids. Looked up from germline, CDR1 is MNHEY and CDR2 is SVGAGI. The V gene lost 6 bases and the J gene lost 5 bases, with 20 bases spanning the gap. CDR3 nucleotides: TGTGCCAGCAGGACACCAGGAGAGGGGAGCGACGAGCAGTACTTC. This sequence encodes CASRTPGEGSDEQYF.

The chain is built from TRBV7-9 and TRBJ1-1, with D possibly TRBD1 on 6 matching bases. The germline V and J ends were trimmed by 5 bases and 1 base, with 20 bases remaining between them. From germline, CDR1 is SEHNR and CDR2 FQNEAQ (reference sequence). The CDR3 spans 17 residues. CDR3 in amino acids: CASSPGGRGARNTEAFF. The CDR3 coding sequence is TGTGCCAGCAGCCCCGGAGGGCGGGGGGCAAGGAACACTGAAGCTTTCTTT.

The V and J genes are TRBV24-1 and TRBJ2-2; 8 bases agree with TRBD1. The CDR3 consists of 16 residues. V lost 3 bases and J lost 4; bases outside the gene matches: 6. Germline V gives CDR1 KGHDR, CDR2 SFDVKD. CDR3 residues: CATSDAGGVSTGELFF. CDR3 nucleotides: TGTGCCACCAGTGATGCAGGGGGCGTTAGCACCGGGGAGCTGTTTTTT.

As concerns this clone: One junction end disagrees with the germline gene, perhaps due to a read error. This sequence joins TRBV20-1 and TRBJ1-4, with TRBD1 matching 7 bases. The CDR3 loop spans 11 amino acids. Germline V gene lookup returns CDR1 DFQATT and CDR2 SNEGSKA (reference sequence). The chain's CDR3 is CSARDPPGGVF. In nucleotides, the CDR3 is TGCAGTGCTAGAGATCCTCCAGGGGGAGTTTTT.